The entry below describes one TCR beta chain. Antigen specificity is unknown. Assay used: immunoSEQ multiplex PCR; TCRdb lists only in-frame clones, some missing. The sample records about 62,000 clones, 80% to 95% being singletons. The data are from a study of OX40 agonist ivuxolimab in advanced cancers. Overall study: Past anti-PD-1, anti-PD-L1 or anti-CTLA-4 therapy was accepted, and approximately 40% had received some. Partial responses were achieved by three patients, of whom one had hepatocellular carcinoma and two had cutaneous melanoma. Findings of the study overall: Clones of CD4+ and CD8+ blood T cells grew by week 6 at doses of 0.1 to 3.0 mg/kg.

The CDR3 contains 13 residues. The V end lost 4 bases, the J end lost 4 bases, and 10 bases lay between the germline ends. CDR1 SGHRS and CDR2 YFSETQ come from the germline V gene. The specimen comprised CD4+ or CD8+ T cells sorted from blood, sampled in a trial of the OX40 agonist ivuxolimab. The receptor was derived from an adult with an advanced solid tumor such as melanoma, head and neck, liver or kidney cancer. The rearrangement links TRBV5-1 to TRBJ2-3; no clear D. DNA for the CDR3: TGCGCCAGCAGCACCCCCCTCCCAGATACGCAGTATTTT. It specifies CASSTPLPDTQYF.